This T cell receptor beta chain was recorded in a study of cytomegalovirus exposure and HLA in healthy donors. About this clone: Its antigen is unknown.

General study points: An apparent linkage of common viral pathogens to several of the most significant clusters emerged in a later analysis.

The PCR ran on 60 Vbeta and 13 Jbeta primers. The method was immunoSEQ multiplex PCR; TCRdb's version includes in-frame clones alone and lacks a portion of them. This specimen shows some 130,000 clones; the ten leading clones hold approximately 1.6%. V gave up 3 bases and J gave up 6 bases; unmatched junction bases: 11. The germline V gene has CDR1 MGHRA and CDR2 YSYEKL. This CDR3 has 15 residues. The chain recombines TRBV4-1 with TRBJ2-7; 7 nucleotides agree with TRBD1. The TCR comes from a man aged 18 to 30 in good health and CMV-seronegative. The sample comprised PBMCs. The CDR3 nucleotides are TGCGCCAGCAGCCACCCGGGACAGTTCTATTCCGAGCAGTACTTC. As protein: CASSHPGQFYSEQYF.